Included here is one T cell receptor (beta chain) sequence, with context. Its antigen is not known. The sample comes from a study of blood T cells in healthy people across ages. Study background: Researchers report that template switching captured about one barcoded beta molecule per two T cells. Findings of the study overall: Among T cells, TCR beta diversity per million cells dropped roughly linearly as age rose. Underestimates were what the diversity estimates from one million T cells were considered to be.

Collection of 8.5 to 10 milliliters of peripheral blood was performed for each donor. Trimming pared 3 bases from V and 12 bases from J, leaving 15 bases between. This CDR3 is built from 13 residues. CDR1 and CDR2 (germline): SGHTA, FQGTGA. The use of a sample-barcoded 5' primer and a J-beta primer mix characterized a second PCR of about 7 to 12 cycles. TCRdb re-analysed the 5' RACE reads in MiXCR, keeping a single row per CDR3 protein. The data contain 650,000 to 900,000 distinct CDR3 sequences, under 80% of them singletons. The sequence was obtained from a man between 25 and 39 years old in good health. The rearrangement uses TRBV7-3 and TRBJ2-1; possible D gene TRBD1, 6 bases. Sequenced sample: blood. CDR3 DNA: TGTGCCAGCAGCTTCTCACAGGGAAGGGGGCAGTTCTTC. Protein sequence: CASSFSQGRGQFF.